The T cell receptor beta chain described here comes from a study of blood T cell repertoires in COVID-19. About the research overall: Donors in the United States, Italy and Spain gave samples during acute or convalescent COVID-19. Sample material is recorded as cDNA or gDNA derived from T cells, B-cell-depleted T cells, or PBMCs.

With respect to this clone: The sample has other DNA sequences that encode this CDR3 too.

This CDR3 has 17 amino acids. Trimming removed 0 bases at V and 0 bases at J, with 9 bases between. CDR1 is MNHEY, CDR2 SMNVEV, per germline (reference sequence). Original processing notes: Reference gene primer amplification yielded estimated nucleated cell counts. Data came from immunoSEQ multiplex PCR; TCRdb stores just in-frame clones and leaves some out. D and trimming were read from the DNA, whereas the V and J calls and clone size are those reported in that table. The data show 110,000 or so clones, less than 85% seen once. The material sequenced was peripheral blood. The chain is built from TRBV27 and TRBJ1-6, with no clear D. The sequence derives from a human donor in a cohort sampled during active or convalescent COVID-19. CDR3 DNA sequence: TGTGCCAGCAGTTTATCGCCAGGTAGCTCCTATAATTCACCCCTCCACTTT. This codes for CASSLSPGSSYNSPLHF.